Reported below is one T cell receptor (beta chain). Its antigen is as yet unknown. Stimulation used around 9.1 ug/mL lysate from CMV-infected fibroblasts. Memory cells lacking CD40L and CD69 with high CD45RO were sorted. These HIV-1-infected adults initiated suppressive ART in chronic infection. This entry is derived from a study of persistence of HIV-infected CD4 T cells. Study overall: A median of 8 years of suppressive ART preceded sampling. Study-wide results and limits: The rare CMV-responding cells with HIV-1 proviruses were not separately TCR-sequenced.

V was clipped by 4 bases and J by 2 bases, with 6 bases between them. Germline V CDR1 and CDR2: SQVTM, ANQGSEA. CDR3 length: 11 amino acids. The libraries were made with immunoSEQ version 4 in survey mode. Data came from immunoSEQ multiplex PCR; TCRdb stores just in-frame clones and leaves some out. This table has roughly 34,000 clones, around 82% appearing once. This chain links TRBV29-1 with TRBJ2-7; a possible D gene is TRBD1 (5 bases). The origin of this receptor is an adult man with HIV who was CMV-seropositive. The input for sequencing was CD4+ T cells sorted from PBMCs after roughly 20-hour stimulation, taken from a patient who received antiretroviral therapy. The chain's CDR3 is CSVGRAYEQYF. The CDR3 DNA reads as TGCAGCGTTGGCAGGGCCTACGAGCAGTACTTC.